Sequencing of this TCR beta chain was carried out in a study of OX40 agonist ivuxolimab in advanced cancers. General study results and limits: People who partly responded at 0.1-3.0 mg/kg had some of the least clonal expansion seen. CD4+ and CD8+ blood T cells expanded clonally by week 6 at 0.1 to 3.0 mg/kg.

CDR3 length equals 14 residues. V lost 0 bases, J lost 8 bases, and 13 bases lay in between. Germline V gene sequence: CDR1 GTSNPN, CDR2 SVGIG (reference sequence). Profiling relied on immunoSEQ multiplex PCR, and the TCRdb table lists in-frame clones only, not all of them. Altogether about 55,000 clones are present, around 80% being singletons, with the ten largest covering 4.4%. Comment on this clone: What it binds is unknown.

The source was CD4+ or CD8+ T cells sorted from blood, collected in a trial of the OX40 agonist ivuxolimab. The clonotype comes from an adult with an advanced solid tumor such as melanoma, head and neck, liver or kidney cancer. The chain joins TRBV30 to TRBJ1-4; D perhaps matches TRBD1 (6 bases). The CDR3 region is CAWSVPGVGEKLFF. The CDR3 DNA is TGTGCCTGGAGTGTACCAGGGGTAGGAGAAAAACTGTTTTTT.